The following is a TCR beta chain sequence with its context. The antigen is undetermined. TCRdb analysed the reads with MiXCR anew, one entry per CDR3 protein. The repertoire holds around 550,000 distinct CDR3 sequences, with roughly 29% as singletons. Trimming removed 10 bases from V and 4 bases from J; junction bases left unmatched: 7. This CDR3 contains 13 residues. Germline V lookup: CDR1 LNHDA, CDR2 SQIVND (reference sequence). This sample is part of a study of T cell repertoires in cytomegalovirus infection. Background on the study: Signatures in public TCR beta sequences pointed to both CMV infection and matching HLA type.

General observations from the study: Summed public TCR beta family frequency identified CMV carriers bearing the relevant HLA. The ex vivo response was dominated by HLA-C-restricted CMV-specific TCR beta clonotypes.

What was sequenced was PBMCs. The sequence derives from a human donor in good health (CMV status not recorded). Some clones in this sample may be carry-over from other donors' samples. The chain joins TRBV19 to TRBJ2-1; 7 nucleotides agree with TRBD2. The CDR3 DNA reads as TGTGCCACTCTAGCGGACGAATACAATGAGCAGTTCTTC. Translation gives CATLADEYNEQFF.